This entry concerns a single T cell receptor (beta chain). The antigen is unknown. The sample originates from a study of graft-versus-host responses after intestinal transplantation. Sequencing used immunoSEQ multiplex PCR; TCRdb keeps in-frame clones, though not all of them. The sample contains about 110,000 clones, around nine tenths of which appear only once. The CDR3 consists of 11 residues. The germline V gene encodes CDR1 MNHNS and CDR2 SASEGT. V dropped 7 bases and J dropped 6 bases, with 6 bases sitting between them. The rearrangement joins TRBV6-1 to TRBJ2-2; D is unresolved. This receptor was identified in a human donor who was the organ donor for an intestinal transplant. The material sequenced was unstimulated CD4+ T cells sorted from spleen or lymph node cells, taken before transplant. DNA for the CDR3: TGTGCCAGCAACGCAGCCGGGGAGCTGTTTTTT. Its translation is CASNAAGELFF.